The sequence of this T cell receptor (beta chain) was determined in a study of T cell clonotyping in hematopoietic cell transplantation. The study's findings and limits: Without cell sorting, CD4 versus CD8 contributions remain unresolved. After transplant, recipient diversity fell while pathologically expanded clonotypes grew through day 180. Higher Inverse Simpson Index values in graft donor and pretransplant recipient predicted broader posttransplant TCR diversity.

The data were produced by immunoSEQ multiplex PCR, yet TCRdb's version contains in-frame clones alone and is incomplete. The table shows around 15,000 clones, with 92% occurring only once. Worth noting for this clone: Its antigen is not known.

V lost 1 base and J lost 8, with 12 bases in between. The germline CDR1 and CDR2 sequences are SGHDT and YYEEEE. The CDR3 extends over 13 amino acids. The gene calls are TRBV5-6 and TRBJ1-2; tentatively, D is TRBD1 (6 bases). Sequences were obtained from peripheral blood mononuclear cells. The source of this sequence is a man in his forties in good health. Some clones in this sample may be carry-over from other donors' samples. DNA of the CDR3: TGTGCCAGCAGCTTGCCAGGGGAGAGAGGCTACACCTTC. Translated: CASSLPGERGYTF. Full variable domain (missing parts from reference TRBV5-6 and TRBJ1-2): DAGVTQSPTHLIKTRGQQVTLRCSPKSGHDTVSWYQQALGQGPQFIFQYYEEEERQRGNFPDRFSGHQFPNYSSELNVNALLLGDSALYLCASSLPGERGYTFGSGTRLTVV.